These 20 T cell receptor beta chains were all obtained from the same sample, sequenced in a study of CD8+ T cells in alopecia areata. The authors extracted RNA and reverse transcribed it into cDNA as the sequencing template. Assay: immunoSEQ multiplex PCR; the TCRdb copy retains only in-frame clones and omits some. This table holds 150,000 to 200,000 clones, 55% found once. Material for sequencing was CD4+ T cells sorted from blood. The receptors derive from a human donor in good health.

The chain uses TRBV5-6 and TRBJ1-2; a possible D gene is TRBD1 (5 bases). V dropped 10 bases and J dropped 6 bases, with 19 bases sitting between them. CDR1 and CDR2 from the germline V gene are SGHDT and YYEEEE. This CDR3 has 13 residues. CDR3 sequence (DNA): TGTGCCTCTGGAGGGGAGATAGGGAATGGCTACACCTTC. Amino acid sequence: CASGGEIGNGYTF.

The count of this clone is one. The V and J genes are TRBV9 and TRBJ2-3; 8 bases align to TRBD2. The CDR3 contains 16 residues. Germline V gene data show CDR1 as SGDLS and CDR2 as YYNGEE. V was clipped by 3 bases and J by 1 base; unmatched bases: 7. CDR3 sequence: CASSARDSGGTDTQYF. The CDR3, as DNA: TGTGCCAGCAGCGCCAGAGATAGCGGGGGCACAGATACGCAGTATTTT. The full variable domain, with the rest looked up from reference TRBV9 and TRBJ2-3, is DSGVTQTPKHLITATGQRVTLRCSPRSGDLSVYWYQQSLDQGLQFLIQYYNGEERAKGNILERFSAQQFPDLHSELNLSSLELGDSALYFCASSARDSGGTDTQYFGPGTRLTVL.

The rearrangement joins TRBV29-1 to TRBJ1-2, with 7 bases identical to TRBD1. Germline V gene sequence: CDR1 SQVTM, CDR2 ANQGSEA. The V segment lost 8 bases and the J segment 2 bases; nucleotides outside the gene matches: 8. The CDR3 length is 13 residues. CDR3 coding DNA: TGCAGCTTTGGGACAGCGATAAACTATGGCTACACCTTC. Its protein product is CSFGTAINYGYTF.

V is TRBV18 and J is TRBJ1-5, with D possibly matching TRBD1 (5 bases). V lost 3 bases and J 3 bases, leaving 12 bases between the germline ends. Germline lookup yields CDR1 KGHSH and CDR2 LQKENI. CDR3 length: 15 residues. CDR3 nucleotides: TGTGCCAGCTCACCCCCAGGGCCCCACAATCAGCCCCAGCATTTT. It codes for CASSPPGPHNQPQHF. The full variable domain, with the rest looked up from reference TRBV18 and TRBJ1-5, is NAGVMQNPRHLVRRRGQEARLRCSPMKGHSHVYWYRQLPEEGLKFMVYLQKENIIDESGMPKERFSAEFPKEGPSILRIQQVVRGDSAAYFCASSPPGPHNQPQHFGDGTRLSIL.

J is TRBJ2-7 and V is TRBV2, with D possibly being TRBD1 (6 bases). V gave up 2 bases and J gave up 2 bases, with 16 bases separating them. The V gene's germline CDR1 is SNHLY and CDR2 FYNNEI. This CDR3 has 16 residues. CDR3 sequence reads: CASSERGRGLAYEQYF. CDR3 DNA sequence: TGTGCCAGCAGTGAACGGGGCAGGGGCCTCGCCTACGAGCAGTACTTC.

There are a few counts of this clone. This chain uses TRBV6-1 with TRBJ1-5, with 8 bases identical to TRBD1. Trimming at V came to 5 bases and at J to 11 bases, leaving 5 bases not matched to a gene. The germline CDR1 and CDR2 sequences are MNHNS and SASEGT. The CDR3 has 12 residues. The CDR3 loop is CASSKQGETQHF. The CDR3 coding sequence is TGTGCCAGCAGTAAACAGGGGGAGACCCAGCATTTT.

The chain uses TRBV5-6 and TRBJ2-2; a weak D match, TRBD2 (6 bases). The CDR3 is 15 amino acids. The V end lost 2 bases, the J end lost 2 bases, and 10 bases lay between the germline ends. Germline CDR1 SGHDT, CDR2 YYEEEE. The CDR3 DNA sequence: TGTGCCAGCAGCTTTGCTAGCGTAAACACCGGGGAGCTGTTTTTT. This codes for CASSFASVNTGELFF.

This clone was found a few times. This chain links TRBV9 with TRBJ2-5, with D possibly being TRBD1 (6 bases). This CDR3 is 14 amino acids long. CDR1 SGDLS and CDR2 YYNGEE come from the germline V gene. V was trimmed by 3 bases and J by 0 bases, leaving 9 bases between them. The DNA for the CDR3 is TGTGCCAGCAGCGGAGGGGGACACCAAGAGACCCAGTACTTC. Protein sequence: CASSGGGHQETQYF. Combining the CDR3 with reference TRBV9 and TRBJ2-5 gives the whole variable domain DSGVTQTPKHLITATGQRVTLRCSPRSGDLSVYWYQQSLDQGLQFLIQYYNGEERAKGNILERFSAQQFPDLHSELNLSSLELGDSALYFCASSGGGHQETQYFGPGTRLLVL.

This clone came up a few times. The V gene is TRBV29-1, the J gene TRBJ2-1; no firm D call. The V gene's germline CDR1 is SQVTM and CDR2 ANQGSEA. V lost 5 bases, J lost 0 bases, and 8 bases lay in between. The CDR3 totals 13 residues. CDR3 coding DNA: TGCAGCGTTCGGTATTCCTCCTACAATGAGCAGTTCTTC. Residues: CSVRYSSYNEQFF.

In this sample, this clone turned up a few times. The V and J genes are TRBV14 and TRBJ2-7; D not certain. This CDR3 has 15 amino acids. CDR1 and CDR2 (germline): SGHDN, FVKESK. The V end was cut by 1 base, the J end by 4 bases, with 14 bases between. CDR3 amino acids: CASSQGLVQLYEQYF. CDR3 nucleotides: TGTGCCAGCAGCCAAGGACTGGTACAGCTATACGAGCAGTACTTC.

CDR3 protein: CASSERDRGTEAFF. The CDR3 coding sequence is TGTGCCAGCAGTGAGCGGGACAGGGGCACTGAAGCTTTCTTT. This chain links TRBV2 with TRBJ1-1, with 10 nucleotides matching TRBD1. This CDR3 has 14 residues. Germline-derived CDR1 and CDR2 are SNHLY and FYNNEI. J was trimmed by 4 bases and V by 3 bases; bases with no gene match: 2.

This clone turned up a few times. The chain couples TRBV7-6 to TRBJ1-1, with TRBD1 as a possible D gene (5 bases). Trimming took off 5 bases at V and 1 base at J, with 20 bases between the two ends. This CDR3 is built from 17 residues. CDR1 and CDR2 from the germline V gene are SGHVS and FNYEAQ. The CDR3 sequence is CASSPGGLGIRNTEAFF. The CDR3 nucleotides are TGTGCCAGCAGCCCGGGGGGTTTGGGGATTCGGAACACTGAAGCTTTCTTT.

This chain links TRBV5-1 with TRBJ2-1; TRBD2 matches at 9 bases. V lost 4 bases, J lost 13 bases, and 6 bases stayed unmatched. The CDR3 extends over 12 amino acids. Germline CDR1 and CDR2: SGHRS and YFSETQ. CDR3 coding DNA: TGCGCCAGCAGCCTTAGCGGGAGTGTACAGTTCTTC. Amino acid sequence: CASSLSGSVQFF.

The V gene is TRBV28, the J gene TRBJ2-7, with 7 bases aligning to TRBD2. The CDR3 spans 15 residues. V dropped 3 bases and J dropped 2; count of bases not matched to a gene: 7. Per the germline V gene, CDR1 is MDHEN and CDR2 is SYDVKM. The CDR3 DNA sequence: TGTGCCAGCAGTTTCCCAGCGGGGAGACCCTACGAGCAGTACTTC. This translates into CASSFPAGRPYEQYF. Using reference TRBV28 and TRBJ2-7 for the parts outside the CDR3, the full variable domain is DVKVTQSSRYLVKRTGEKVFLECVQDMDHENMFWYRQDPGLGLRLIYFSYDVKMKEKGDIPEGYSVSREKKERFSLILESASTNQTSMYLCASSFPAGRPYEQYFGPGTRLTVT.

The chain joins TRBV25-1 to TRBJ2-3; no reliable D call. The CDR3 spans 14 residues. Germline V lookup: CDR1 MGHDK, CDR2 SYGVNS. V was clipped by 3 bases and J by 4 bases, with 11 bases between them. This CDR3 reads CASSDNWEADTQYF. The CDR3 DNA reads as TGTGCCAGCAGTGATAATTGGGAAGCAGATACGCAGTATTTT.

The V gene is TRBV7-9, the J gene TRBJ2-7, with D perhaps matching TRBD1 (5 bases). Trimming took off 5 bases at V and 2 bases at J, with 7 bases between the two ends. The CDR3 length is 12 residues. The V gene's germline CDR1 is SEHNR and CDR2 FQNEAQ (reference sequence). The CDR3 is CASSRQTYEQYF. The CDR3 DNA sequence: TGTGCCAGCAGCCGACAGACCTACGAGCAGTACTTC. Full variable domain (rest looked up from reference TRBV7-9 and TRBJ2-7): DTGVSQNPRHKITKRGQNVTFRCDPISEHNRLYWYRQTLGQGPEFLTYFQNEAQLEKSRLLSDRFSAERPKGSFSTLEIQRTEQGDSAMYLCASSRQTYEQYFGPGTRLTVT.

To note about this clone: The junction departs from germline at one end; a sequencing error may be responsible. CDR3 loop: CASSESGRQPDF. The DNA of the CDR3 is TGCGCCAGCAGTGAGTCGGGAAGGCAGCCAGATTTT. The gene calls are TRBV10-2 and TRBJ2-3; no reliable D call. The germline V gene has CDR1 WSHSY and CDR2 SAAADI. This CDR3 spans 12 amino acids.

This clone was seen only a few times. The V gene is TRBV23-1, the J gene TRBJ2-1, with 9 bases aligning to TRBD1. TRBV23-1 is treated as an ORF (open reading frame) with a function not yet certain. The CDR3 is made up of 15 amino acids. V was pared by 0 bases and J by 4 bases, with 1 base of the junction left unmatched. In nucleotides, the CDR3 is TGCGCCAGCAGTCAATCCGGGACAGGGTACAATGAGCAGTTCTTC. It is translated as CASSQSGTGYNEQFF.

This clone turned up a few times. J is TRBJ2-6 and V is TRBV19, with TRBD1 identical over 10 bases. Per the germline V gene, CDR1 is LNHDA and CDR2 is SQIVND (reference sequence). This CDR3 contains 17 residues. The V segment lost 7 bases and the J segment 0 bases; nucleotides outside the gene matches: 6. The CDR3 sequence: CASTAGTGASGANVLTF. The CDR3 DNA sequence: TGTGCCAGTACCGCGGGGACAGGGGCCTCTGGGGCCAACGTCCTGACTTTC.

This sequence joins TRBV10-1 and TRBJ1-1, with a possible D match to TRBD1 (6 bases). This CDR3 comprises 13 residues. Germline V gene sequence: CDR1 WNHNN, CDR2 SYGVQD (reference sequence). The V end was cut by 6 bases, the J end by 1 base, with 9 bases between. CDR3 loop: CASRTGRNTEAFF. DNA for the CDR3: TGCGCCAGCAGGACAGGAAGGAACACTGAAGCTTTCTTT.